This T cell receptor (beta chain) was documented in a study of Graves' ophthalmopathy and Graves' hyperthyroidism. Study results and caveats: Between ophthalmopathy and stable hyperthyroidism, a 13-signature model drew a separation with 85% to 90% sensitivity and around 80% specificity.

With regard to this clonotype: The target antigen is unknown.

Ophthalmopathic donors had moderate-to-severe activity, CAS ≥3 and NOSPECS ≥4, with disease that had lasted under 3 months. A volume of approximately 10 ml of fresh peripheral blood supplied the PBMCs. The CDR3 has 19 residues. The ends lost 0 bases at V and 9 bases at J; junction bases unmatched: 16. Germline-derived CDR1 and CDR2 are MNHEY and SVGAGI. The TCR beta CDR3 regions underwent amplification from RNA transcripts. First-round RT-PCR relied on HTBI primers, and a second-round multiplex PCR came next. TCRdb passed the multiplex PCR reads through MiXCR, listing each CDR3 protein once. Of about 210,000 distinct CDR3 sequences listed, 25% to 35% were seen once; the top ten hold 9.1%.

The V and J genes are TRBV6-5 and TRBJ1-6, with 8 bases identical to TRBD1. Input material: peripheral blood. This TCR derives from a man aged 45-65 years with Graves' ophthalmopathy. The CDR3 nucleotides are TGTGCCAGCAGTTACTCGAGGGACAGGACCACATCGACGGGTTCACCCCTCCACTTT. Translating gives CASSYSRDRTTSTGSPLHF.